A selection of T cell receptor beta chains follows, all from one sample in a study of Ad26.COV2.S vaccination and SARS-CoV-2 variants. Generated by immunoSEQ multiplex PCR, the TCRdb table keeps only in-frame clones and is missing some. The sample yields fewer than 800,000 clones, around 92% seen once. The sample here was peripheral blood, taken in a trial of Ad26.COV2.S vaccine versus placebo. The source of these receptors is a person between 18 and 60 years old who received the Ad26.COV2.S COVID-19 vaccine or a placebo. The CDR3 runs from the conserved cysteine through the conserved F or W. A D gene is named only where the DNA matches it firmly. Clone size is shown for a subset of rows, as once, few, many or a class of expanded clone.

d_gene,abundance,j_gene,v_gene,CDR3aa,CDR3nt
.,.,TRBJ2-2,TRBV5-1,CASSSARTETGELFF,TGCGCCAGCAGCTCAGCCAGGACGGAGACCGGGGAGCTGTTTTTT
.,few,TRBJ1-5,TRBV19,CASSFTGSFNQPQHF,TGTGCCAGTAGTTTCACAGGGAGTTTCAATCAGCCCCAGCATTTT
TRBD2,.,TRBJ2-4,TRBV6-2/TRBV6-3,CASSYGGGTAKNIQYF,TGTGCCAGCAGTTACGGCGGGGGGACAGCCAAAAACATTCAGTACTTC
.,.,TRBJ2-1,TRBV19,CASSIKPPPSEQFF,TGTGCCAGTAGTATTAAACCCCCCCCGAGTGAGCAGTTCTTC
TRBD1,.,TRBJ2-7,TRBV19,CASSIARGYEQYF,TGTGCCAGTAGTATAGCCAGGGGGTACGAGCAGTACTTC
.,.,TRBJ1-1,TRBV11-2,CASTYGGIRNTEAFF,TGTGCCAGCACCTACGGGGGGATTCGGAACACTGAAGCTTTCTTT
.,few,TRBJ1-3,TRBV5-1,CASSVDGTRSGNTIYF,TGCGCCAGCAGTGTGGACGGCACACGCTCTGGAAACACCATATATTTT
.,.,TRBJ1-6,TRBV3-1/TRBV3-2,CASSQDGSNSPLHF,TGTGCCAGCAGCCAAGATGGCAGTAATTCACCCCTCCACTTT
TRBD2,.,TRBJ2-7,TRBV30,CAASGGPYEQYF,TGTGCCGCGAGCGGGGGGCCCTACGAGCAGTACTTC
TRBD1,.,TRBJ2-3,TRBV7-9,CASSSQGADTQYF,TGTGCCAGCAGCTCTCAGGGGGCAGATACGCAGTATTTT
.,.,TRBJ1-5,TRBV27,CASSPLGEPQHF,TGTGCCAGCAGTCCCCTAGGGGAGCCCCAGCATTTT
TRBD1,.,TRBJ1-4,TRBV15,CATRSRQGIDEKLFF,TGTGCCACCAGATCCCGACAGGGGATCGATGAAAAACTGTTTTTT
.,.,TRBJ1-1,TRBV6-5,CASRRDNSMNTEAFF,TGTGCCAGCCGAAGGGACAACTCCATGAACACTGAAGCTTTCTTT
.,.,TRBJ2-7,TRBV6-5,CASSPEDSFYEQYF,TGTGCCAGCTCCCCGGAGGATTCCTTCTACGAGCAGTACTTC
.,.,TRBJ2-7,TRBV15,CATSRGLGGYEQYF,TGTGCCACCAGCAGAGGGTTAGGGGGTTACGAGCAGTACTTC
.,.,TRBJ2-3,TRBV7-9,CASSQYRLPSTDTQYF,TGTGCCAGCAGCCAGTACAGGTTACCTAGCACAGATACGCAGTATTTT
.,.,TRBJ2-2,TRBV5-1,CASSPENTGELFF,TGCGCCAGCAGCCCTGAGAACACCGGGGAGCTGTTTTTT